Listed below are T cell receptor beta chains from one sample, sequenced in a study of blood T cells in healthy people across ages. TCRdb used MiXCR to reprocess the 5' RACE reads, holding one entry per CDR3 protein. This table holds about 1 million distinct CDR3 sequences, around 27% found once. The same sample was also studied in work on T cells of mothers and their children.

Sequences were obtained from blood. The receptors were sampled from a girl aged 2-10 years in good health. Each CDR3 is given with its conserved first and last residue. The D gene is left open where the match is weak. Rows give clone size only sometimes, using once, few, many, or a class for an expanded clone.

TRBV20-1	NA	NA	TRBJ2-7	CSARGLALYEQYF	TGCAGTGCTAGAGGCCTAGCTCTATACGAGCAGTACTTC
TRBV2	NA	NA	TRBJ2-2	CASSRTRELFF	TGTGCCAGCAGTCGGACGCGAGAGCTGTTTTTT
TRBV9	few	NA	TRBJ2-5	CASSGHGVWETQYF	TGTGCCAGCAGCGGTCACGGGGTTTGGGAGACCCAGTACTTC
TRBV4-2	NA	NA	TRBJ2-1	CASSPDGANEQFF	TGTGCCAGCAGCCCAGACGGGGCGAATGAGCAGTTCTTC
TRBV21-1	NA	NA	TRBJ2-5	CASSKALRGVDETQYF	TGTGCCAGCAGCAAAGCGCTGAGGGGAGTGGATGAGACCCAGTACTTC
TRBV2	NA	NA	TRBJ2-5	CASPESARAETQYF	TGTGCCAGCCCGGAATCAGCAAGGGCGGAGACCCAGTACTTC
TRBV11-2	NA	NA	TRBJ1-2	CASSLGGVVNYGYTF	TGTGCCAGCAGCTTAGGGGGGGTAGTGAACTATGGCTACACCTTC
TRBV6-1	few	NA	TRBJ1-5	CASSDSWGNQPQHF	TGTGCCAGCAGTGATTCGTGGGGAAATCAGCCCCAGCATTTT
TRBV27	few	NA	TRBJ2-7	CASSSGGPIYYEQYF	TGTGCCAGCAGTTCGGGGGGCCCAATCTACTACGAGCAGTACTTC
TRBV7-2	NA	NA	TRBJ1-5	CASSLVGPSNQPQHF	TGTGCCAGCAGCTTAGTGGGGCCCTCGAATCAGCCCCAGCATTTT
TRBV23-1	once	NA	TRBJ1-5	CASSQFKVGQPQHF	TGCGCCAGCAGTCAATTCAAGGTCGGCCAGCCCCAGCATTTT
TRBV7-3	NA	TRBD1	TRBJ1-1	CASSSGQDLEAFF	TGTGCCAGCAGCTCCGGACAGGACCTTGAAGCTTTCTTT
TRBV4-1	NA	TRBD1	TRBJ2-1	CASSQTGVGYNEQFF	TGCGCCAGCAGCCAGACAGGGGTTGGCTACAATGAGCAGTTCTTC
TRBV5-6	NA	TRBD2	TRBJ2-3	CASSRGGLSTDTQYF	TGTGCCAGCAGCCGGGGGGGGTTATCGACAGATACGCAGTATTTT
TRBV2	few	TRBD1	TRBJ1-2	CASSGRDRGKVEGYTF	TGTGCCAGCAGCGGCCGGGACAGGGGTAAGGTGGAGGGCTACACCTTC
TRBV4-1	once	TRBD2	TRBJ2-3	CASSQAAGVTDTQYF	TGCGCCAGCAGCCAAGCAGCGGGGGTCACAGATACGCAGTATTTT